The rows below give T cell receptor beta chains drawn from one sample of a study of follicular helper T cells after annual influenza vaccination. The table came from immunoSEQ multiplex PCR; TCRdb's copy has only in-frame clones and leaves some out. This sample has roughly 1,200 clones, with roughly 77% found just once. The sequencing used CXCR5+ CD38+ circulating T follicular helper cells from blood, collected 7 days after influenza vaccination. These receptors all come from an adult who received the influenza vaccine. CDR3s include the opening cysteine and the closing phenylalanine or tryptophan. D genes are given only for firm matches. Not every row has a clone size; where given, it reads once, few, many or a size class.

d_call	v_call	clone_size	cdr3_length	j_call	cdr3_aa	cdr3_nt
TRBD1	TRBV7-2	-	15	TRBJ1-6	CASSVTGRVGSPLHF	TGTGCCAGCAGCGTGACAGGGCGGGTTGGTTCACCCCTCCACTTT
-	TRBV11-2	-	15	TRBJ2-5	CASSYGAGSGETQYF	TGTGCCAGCAGCTATGGGGCAGGGAGTGGGGAGACCCAGTACTTC
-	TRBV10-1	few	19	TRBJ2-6	CASSDVGRSHKSRANVLTF	TGCGCCAGCAGTGACGTTGGAAGATCGCACAAAAGTCGGGCCAACGTCCTGACTTTC
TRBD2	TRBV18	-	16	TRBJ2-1	CASSPLIAGGHNEQFF	TGTGCCAGCTCACCACTGATTGCGGGGGGTCACAATGAGCAGTTCTTC
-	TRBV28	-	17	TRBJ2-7	CASRGTGVLRFGAEQYF	TGTGCCAGCAGAGGAACAGGCGTTTTAAGGTTTGGCGCCGAGCAGTACTTC
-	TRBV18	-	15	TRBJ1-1	CASSPPGVGNTEAFF	TGTGCCAGCTCCCCCCCTGGGGTGGGGAACACTGAAGCTTTCTTT
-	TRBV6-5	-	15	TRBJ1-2	CASSYSRQLNYGYTF	TGTGCCAGCAGTTACTCGAGACAGCTTAACTATGGCTACACCTTC
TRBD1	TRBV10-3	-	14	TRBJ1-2	CAISEGQGARGYTF	TGTGCCATCAGTGAGGGACAGGGGGCTCGCGGCTACACCTTC
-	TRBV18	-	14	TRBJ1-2	CASSPSKGNYGYTF	TGTGCCAGCTCACCAAGTAAAGGGAACTATGGCTACACCTTC
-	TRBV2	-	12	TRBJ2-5	CASKGGRETQYF	TGTGCCAGCAAGGGGGGCCGGGAGACCCAGTACTTC
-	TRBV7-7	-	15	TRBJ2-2	CASSPNNVGTGELFF	TGTGCCAGCAGCCCCAACAATGTGGGGACCGGGGAGCTGTTTTTT
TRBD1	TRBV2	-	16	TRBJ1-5	CASSVLTGGQDQPQHF	TGTGCCAGCAGTGTTTTGACAGGGGGACAAGATCAGCCCCAGCATTTT
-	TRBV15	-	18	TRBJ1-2	CATSRDIVTGPLDYGYTF	TGTGCCACCAGCAGAGATATAGTGACAGGTCCCCTTGACTATGGCTACACCTTC
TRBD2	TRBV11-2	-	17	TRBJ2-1	CASSRGLAGGRGNEQFF	TGTGCCAGCAGTCGGGGACTAGCGGGGGGACGAGGTAATGAGCAGTTCTTC
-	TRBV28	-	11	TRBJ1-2	CAGGQNYGYTF	TGTGCCGGCGGACAGAACTATGGCTACACCTTC
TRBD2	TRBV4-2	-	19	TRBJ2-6	CASSQVGGTERSGANVLTF	TGTGCCAGCAGCCAAGTCGGGGGGACGGAACGTTCCGGGGCCAACGTCCTGACTTTC
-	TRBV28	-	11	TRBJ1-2	CASTSDYGYTF	TGTGCCAGCACGTCGGATTATGGCTACACCTTC
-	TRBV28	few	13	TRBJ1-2	CASSLIGGAGYTF	TGTGCCAGCAGTTTGATTGGGGGAGCTGGCTACACCTTC
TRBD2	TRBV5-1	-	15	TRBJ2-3	CASSLLARGTDTQYF	TGCGCCAGCAGCTTACTAGCGCGCGGCACAGATACGCAGTATTTT
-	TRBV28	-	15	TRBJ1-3	CASSSPDRSGNTIYF	TGTGCCAGCAGTTCCCCGGACAGATCTGGAAACACCATATATTTT
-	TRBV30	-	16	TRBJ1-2	CAWLRTSYRKTYGYTF	TGTGCCTGGCTTCGGACGAGTTATAGAAAGACCTATGGCTACACCTTC
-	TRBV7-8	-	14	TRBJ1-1	CASSLGQANTEAFF	TGTGCCAGCAGCTTAGGACAGGCGAACACTGAAGCTTTCTTT
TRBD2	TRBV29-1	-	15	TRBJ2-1	CSTLFGLAGGNEQFF	TGCAGCACTTTATTCGGACTAGCGGGGGGGAATGAGCAGTTCTTC
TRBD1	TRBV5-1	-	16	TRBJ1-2	CASSSTGTGGRLGYTF	TGCGCCAGCAGCTCCACCGGGACAGGGGGCCGGCTGGGCTACACCTTC
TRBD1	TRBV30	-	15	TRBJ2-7	CASQGQGALSYEQYF	TGTGCCTCCCAGGGACAGGGGGCTCTCTCCTACGAGCAGTACTTC
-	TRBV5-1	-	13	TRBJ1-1	CASSFGGGQEAFF	TGCGCCAGCAGCTTCGGCGGGGGGCAAGAAGCTTTCTTT
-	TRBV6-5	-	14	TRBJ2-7	CASSWRGGPYEQYF	TGTGCCAGCAGTTGGAGGGGGGGACCTTACGAGCAGTACTTC
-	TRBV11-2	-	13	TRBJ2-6	CASSFTGANVLTF	TGTGCCAGCAGCTTTACTGGGGCCAACGTCCTGACTTTC
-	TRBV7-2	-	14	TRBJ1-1	CASSRGRENTEAFF	TGTGCCAGCAGTCGAGGCCGCGAGAACACTGAAGCTTTCTTT
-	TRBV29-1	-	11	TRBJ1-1	CSASGGTEAFF	TGCAGCGCATCGGGTGGGACTGAAGCTTTCTTT
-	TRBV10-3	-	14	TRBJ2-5	CAISELQVGETQYF	TGTGCCATCAGTGAACTACAAGTAGGAGAGACCCAGTACTTC
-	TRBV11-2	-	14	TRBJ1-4	CASSIQGGGEKLFF	TGTGCCAGCAGCATACAGGGTGGGGGTGAAAAACTGTTTTTT
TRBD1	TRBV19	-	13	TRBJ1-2	CASTDRENYGYTF	TGTGCCAGTACTGACAGGGAAAACTATGGCTACACCTTC
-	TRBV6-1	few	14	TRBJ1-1	CASSVTGIRTEAFF	TGTGCCAGCTCCGTTACAGGGATTCGCACTGAAGCTTTCTTT
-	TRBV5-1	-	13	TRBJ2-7	CASSFQPSYEQYF	TGCGCCAGCAGCTTCCAACCTTCCTACGAGCAGTACTTC
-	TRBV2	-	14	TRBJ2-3	CASSVQTQGDTQYF	TGTGCCAGCAGTGTACAAACTCAGGGAGATACGCAGTATTTT
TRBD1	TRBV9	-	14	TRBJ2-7	CASSSGGQGYEQYF	TGTGCCAGCAGCTCAGGGGGACAGGGCTACGAGCAGTACTTC
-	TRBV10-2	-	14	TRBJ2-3	CASRGLDTTDTQYF	TGCGCCAGCAGGGGGTTGGACACCACAGATACGCAGTATTTT
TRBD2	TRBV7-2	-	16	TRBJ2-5	CASSSPRGGGQETQYF	TGTGCCAGCAGCTCGCCTCGGGGCGGGGGGCAAGAGACCCAGTACTTC
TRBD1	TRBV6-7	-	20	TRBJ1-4	CASSYKHRDRRSFTNEKLFF	TGTGCCAGCAGTTACAAGCACCGGGACAGGCGTTCGTTCACTAATGAAAAACTGTTTTTT
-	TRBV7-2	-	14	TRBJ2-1	CASSLQGPYNEQFF	TGTGCCAGCAGCTTACAGGGCCCCTACAATGAGCAGTTCTTC
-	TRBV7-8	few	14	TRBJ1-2	CASSRGGGVYGYTF	TGTGCCAGCAGCCGCGGAGGGGGAGTCTATGGCTACACCTTC
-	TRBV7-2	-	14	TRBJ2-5	CASSSNRGMETQYF	TGTGCCAGCAGCTCAAATAGGGGGATGGAGACCCAGTACTTC
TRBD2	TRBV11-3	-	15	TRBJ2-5	CASSFRAGGRETQYF	TGTGCCAGCAGCTTCAGAGCGGGGGGGCGCGAGACCCAGTACTTC
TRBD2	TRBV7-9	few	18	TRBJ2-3	CASSSVTSGAYKADTQYF	TGTGCCAGCAGCTCGGTGACTAGCGGGGCCTACAAGGCAGATACGCAGTATTTT
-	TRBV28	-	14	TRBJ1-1	CASIPSTGVPEAFF	TGTGCCAGCATCCCCTCCACCGGCGTTCCTGAAGCTTTCTTT
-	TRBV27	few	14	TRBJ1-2	CASSPSWGNYGYTF	TGTGCCAGCAGTCCCTCTTGGGGGAACTATGGCTACACCTTC
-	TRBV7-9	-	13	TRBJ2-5	CASSGPGQETQYF	TGTGCCAGCAGCGGCCCCGGGCAAGAGACCCAGTACTTC